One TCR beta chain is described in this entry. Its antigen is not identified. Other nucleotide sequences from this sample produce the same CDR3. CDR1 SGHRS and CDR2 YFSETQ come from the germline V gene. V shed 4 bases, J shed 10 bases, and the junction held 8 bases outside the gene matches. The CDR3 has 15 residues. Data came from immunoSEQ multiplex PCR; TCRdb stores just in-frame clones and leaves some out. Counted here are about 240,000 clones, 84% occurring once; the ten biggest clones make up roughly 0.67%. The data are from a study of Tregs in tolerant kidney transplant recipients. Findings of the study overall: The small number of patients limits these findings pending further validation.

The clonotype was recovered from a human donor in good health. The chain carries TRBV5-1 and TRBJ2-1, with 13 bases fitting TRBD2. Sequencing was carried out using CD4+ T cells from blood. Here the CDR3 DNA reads TGCGCCAGCAGCCAGGGACTAGCGGGGCTAGGAGAGCAGTTCTTC. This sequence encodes CASSQGLAGLGEQFF.